What follows are 11 T cell receptor beta chains derived from one specimen sequenced in a study of T-cell memory formation after mild COVID-19. From the 5' RACE reads, TCRdb called clonotypes with MiXCR, one entry per CDR3 protein. The data contain around 340,000 distinct CDR3 sequences, 15% to 20% of them singletons. The sample taken for sequencing was PBMCs or a T cell subset sorted from them (not recorded which). The receptor set was obtained from a man younger than 35 who had mild COVID-19 (a few samples of this study predate the infection). Cell type and time point are not known.

This clonotype has just a few counts. The V gene is TRBV5-4, the J gene TRBJ2-3; D might be TRBD1 (6 bases). Germline V CDR1 and CDR2: SGHNT, YYREEE (reference sequence). CDR3 length equals 12 residues. V dropped 0 bases and J dropped 8 bases, with 7 bases sitting between them. In DNA, the CDR3 is TGTGCCAGCAGCTTGGCAGGGGCTACGCAGTATTTT. This encodes CASSLAGATQYF.

The sample holds a few counts of this clonotype. The chain couples TRBV2 to TRBJ1-6; D gene unclear. Germline V lookup: CDR1 SNHLY, CDR2 FYNNEI. Trimming pared 7 bases from V and 7 bases from J, leaving 5 bases between. The CDR3 spans 11 residues. The CDR3 region is CASIGNSPLHF. CDR3 DNA: TGTGCCAGCATAGGGAATTCACCCCTCCACTTT.

This clonotype occurred a few times. The chain joins TRBV3-1 to TRBJ2-5; 8 bases fit TRBD2. CDR1 and CDR2 (germline): LGHDT, YNNKEL (reference sequence). The trim removed 5 bases at V and 5 bases at J, leaving 10 bases unmatched. The CDR3 runs to 15 residues. The CDR3 coding sequence is TGTGCCAGCAGCGCGTCCGGACTAGCCGGGGAGACCCAGTACTTC. It specifies CASSASGLAGETQYF.

The chain employs TRBV6-5 and TRBJ1-2; TRBD1 is a possible D gene (6 bases). This CDR3 comprises 13 residues. The germline V gene has CDR1 MNHEY and CDR2 SVGAGI. The V end was cut by 2 bases, the J end by 8 bases, with 12 bases between. The CDR3 loop reads CASSYGGAEGYTF. The CDR3 DNA sequence: TGTGCCAGCAGTTACGGGGGGGCGGAAGGCTACACCTTC.

The chain employs TRBV6-5 and TRBJ1-2; 10 bases line up with TRBD1. Germline CDR1 is MNHEY and CDR2 is SVGAGI. The CDR3 is made up of 15 amino acids. Unmatched junction bases numbered 10, after V lost 7 bases and J lost 5 bases. CDR3 sequence reads: CASTPRQGQGYGYTF. The CDR3 region has the DNA TGTGCCAGCACCCCCCGCCAGGGACAGGGGTATGGCTACACCTTC.

This clonotype was detected ten times or more. The chain is built from TRBV18 and TRBJ2-5, with 7 bases matching TRBD1. The germline CDR1 and CDR2 sequences are KGHSH and LQKENI. V trimming: 8 bases; J trimming: 2 bases; junction bases outside the gene matches: 8. This CDR3 spans 14 amino acids. CDR3 sequence reads: CASSPRTGQETQYF. CDR3 sequence (DNA): TGTGCCAGCAGTCCTCGGACAGGACAAGAGACCCAGTACTTC.

The J gene is TRBJ2-2, the V gene TRBV25-1, with D unresolved. The V gene's germline CDR1 is MGHDK and CDR2 SYGVNS. The CDR3 covers 14 residues. V shed 4 bases and J shed 6 bases, with 12 bases lying between them. The CDR3 DNA reads as TGTGCCAGCAGTGGTCCGCTTGGCCCCGGGGAGCTGTTTTTT. Protein product: CASSGPLGPGELFF.

The V gene is TRBV4-1, the J gene TRBJ1-1; D is perhaps TRBD1 (5 bases). There are 16 residues in the CDR3. Germline V gives CDR1 MGHRA, CDR2 YSYEKL. V shed 10 bases and J shed 0 bases, with 21 bases lying between them. The CDR3 is CAIRDLPIGMNTEAFF. The CDR3 nucleotides read TGCGCCATCAGGGACCTCCCCATAGGGATGAACACTGAAGCTTTCTTT.

This clonotype has just a few counts. The chain employs TRBV7-2 and TRBJ2-4; TRBD2 agrees at 9 bases. Per germline, CDR1 SGHTA and CDR2 FQGNSA. The CDR3 totals 16 residues. Unmatched junction bases numbered 4, after V lost 2 bases and J lost 2 bases. The CDR3, as DNA: TGTGCCAGCAGCTTAATGAGCGGGGGGTCCAAAAACATTCAGTACTTC. Translation gives CASSLMSGGSKNIQYF.

This clonotype was counted between two and nine times. The chain employs TRBV18 and TRBJ1-5; the D gene is possibly TRBD1 (5 bases). CDR1 KGHSH and CDR2 LQKENI come from the germline V gene. This CDR3 spans 13 amino acids. Trimming cost V 3 bases and J 7 bases, with 10 bases left between them. The CDR3 DNA reads TGTGCCAGCTCACCGATTCAGGGACAGCCCCAGCATTTT. Protein: CASSPIQGQPQHF.

The chain links TRBV5-1 to TRBJ2-5, with no clear D. Germline values: CDR1 SGHRS, CDR2 YFSETQ. This CDR3 region has 14 residues. V lost 1 base and J 5 bases, leaving 12 bases between the germline ends. Here the CDR3 DNA reads TGCGCCAGCAGCTTGTTCCTAAACAAGGAGACCCAGTACTTC. Translating gives CASSLFLNKETQYF.